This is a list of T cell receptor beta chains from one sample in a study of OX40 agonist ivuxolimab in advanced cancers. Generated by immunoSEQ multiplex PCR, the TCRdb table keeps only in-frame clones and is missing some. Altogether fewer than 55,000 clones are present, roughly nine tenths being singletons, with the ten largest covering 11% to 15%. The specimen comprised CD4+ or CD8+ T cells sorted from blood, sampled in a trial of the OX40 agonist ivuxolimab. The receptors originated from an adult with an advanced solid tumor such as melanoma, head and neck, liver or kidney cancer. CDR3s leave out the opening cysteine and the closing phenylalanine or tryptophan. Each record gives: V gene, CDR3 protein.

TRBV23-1	ASSPPKAGLAHLSGYNEQF
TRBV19	ASSIDLEGGSYGYT
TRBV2	ASSNEGDGSSYNSPLH
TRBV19	ASSWGGEGNEQF
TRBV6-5	ASSPLEPTDTQY
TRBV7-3	ASSLSGVGANVLT
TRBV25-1	ASSAGLFAGELF
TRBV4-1	ASSPDFQETQY
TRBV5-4	ASRPDRGNSPLH
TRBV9	ASSRGFSRRDTQY
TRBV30	AWSAGPHTEAF
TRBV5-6	ASSLVADQETQY
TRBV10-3	AISESQASGDNNEQF
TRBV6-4	ASSDSRGGGDEQF
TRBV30	AWIGGNTEAF
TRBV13	ASSQQGLATYEQY
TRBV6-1	ASSEWSGGGDEQY
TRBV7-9	ASSLVGDEQF
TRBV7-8	ASSPLDGTNIQY
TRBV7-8	ASSLGRRTSEKLF
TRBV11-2	ASSLTGYEQY
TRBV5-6	ASSLVPYHGYT
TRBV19	ASSIAPFSTEAF
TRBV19	ASSIGNSNQPQH
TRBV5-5	ASSEPGQGVYEQY
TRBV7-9	ASSLVGVGQETQY
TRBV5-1	ASSLARSNYGYT
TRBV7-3	ASSLVLTGDGGELF
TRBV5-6	ASSFIGEEQGLNGYT
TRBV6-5	ASSYDLGESLPQH
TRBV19	ASSIPGDLNTEAF
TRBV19	ATKGIIFNQPQH
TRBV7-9	ASRTGGAGNTIY
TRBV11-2	ASSLEEPLTGELF
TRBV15	ATSRESGLLTEAF
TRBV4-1	ASSQDLGTGAYNSPLH
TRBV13	ASSPLGRGQGSYEQY
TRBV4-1	ASSQVNRDYEQY
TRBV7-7	ASSPGPSYEQY
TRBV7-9	ASSLGGGEQF
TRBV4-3	ASSHLSDWGTEGVITEAF
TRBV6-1	ASSDNLRLAAGSYEQY
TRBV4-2	ASSQPLGQTTDTQY
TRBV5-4	ASSLERGRTKNIQY
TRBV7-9	ASSPPGGVSGEKLF
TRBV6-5	ASSYPGQGGYNEQF
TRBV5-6	ASSLDNMNTEAF
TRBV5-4	ASSLSPQGLYYEQY
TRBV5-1	ASSLDRGENIQY
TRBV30	AWSRGAGNTQY
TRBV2	ASSEAGAQGEQY
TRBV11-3	ASSPYGGSADTIY
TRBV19	ASSAGRPYEQY
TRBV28	ASRMRDRSSYEQY
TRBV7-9	ASSARQGNTEAF
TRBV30	AWGAGGVSSYEQY
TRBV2	ASSDDGPAWGDTQY
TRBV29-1	SVEDEGNSYEQY
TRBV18	ASSPDIAAKNIQY
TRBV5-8	ASSIGGDTEAF